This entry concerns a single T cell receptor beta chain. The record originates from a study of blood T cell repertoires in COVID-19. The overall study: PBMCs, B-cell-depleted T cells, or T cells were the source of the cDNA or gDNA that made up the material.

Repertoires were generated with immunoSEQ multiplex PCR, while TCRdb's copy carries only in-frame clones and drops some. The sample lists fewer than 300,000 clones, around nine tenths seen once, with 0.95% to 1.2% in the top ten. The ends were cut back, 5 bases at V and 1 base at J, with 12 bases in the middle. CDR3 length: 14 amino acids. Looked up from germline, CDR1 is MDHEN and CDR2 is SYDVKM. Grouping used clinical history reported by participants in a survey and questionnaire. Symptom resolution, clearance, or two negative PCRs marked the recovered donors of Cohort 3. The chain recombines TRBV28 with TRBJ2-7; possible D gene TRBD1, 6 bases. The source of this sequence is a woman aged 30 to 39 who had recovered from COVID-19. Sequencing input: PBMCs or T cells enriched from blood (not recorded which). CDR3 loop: CASSPQGRSYEQYF. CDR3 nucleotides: TGTGCCAGCAGTCCGCAGGGGCGGTCCTACGAGCAGTACTTC.